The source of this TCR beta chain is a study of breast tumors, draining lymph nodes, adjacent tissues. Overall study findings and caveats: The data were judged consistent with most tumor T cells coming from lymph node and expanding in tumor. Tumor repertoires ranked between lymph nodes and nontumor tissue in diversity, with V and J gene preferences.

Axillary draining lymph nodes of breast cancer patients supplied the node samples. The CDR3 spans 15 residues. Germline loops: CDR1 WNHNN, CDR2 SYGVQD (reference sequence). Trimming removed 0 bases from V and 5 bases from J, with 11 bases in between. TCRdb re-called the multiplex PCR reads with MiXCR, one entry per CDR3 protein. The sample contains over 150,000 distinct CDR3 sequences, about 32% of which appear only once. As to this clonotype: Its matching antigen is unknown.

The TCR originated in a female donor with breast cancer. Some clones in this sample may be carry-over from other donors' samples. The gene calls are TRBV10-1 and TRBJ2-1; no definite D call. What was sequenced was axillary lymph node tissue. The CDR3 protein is CASSESVSPNNEQFF. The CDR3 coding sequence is TGCGCCAGCAGTGAGTCAGTTTCCCCCAACAATGAGCAGTTCTTC.